This T cell receptor beta chain was recovered during a study of blood T cells in healthy people across ages. It was with a sample-barcoded 5' primer and a J-beta primer mix that a second PCR of about 6 to 12 cycles was run. MiXCR, applied by TCRdb to the 5' RACE reads, yields one record per CDR3 protein. Here the sample spans about 1.8 million distinct CDR3 sequences, roughly 49% being singletons. This CDR3 region has 15 residues. The junction had 4 bases not matched to a gene; V was cut back by 1 base and J by 2 bases. Germline V gene lookup returns CDR1 SEHNR and CDR2 FQNEAQ (reference sequence). The clonotype was recovered from a woman aged 40 to 55 in good health. V usage is TRBV7-9 and J usage is TRBJ1-1; 7 nucleotides align to TRBD1. The sequencing input was blood. CDR3 DNA: TGTGCCAGCAGCTTAGAGGGACAGCTAAACACTGAAGCTTTCTTT. Amino acids: CASSLEGQLNTEAFF.